This TCR beta chain was sequenced for a study of technical replicates of blood from a handful of donors (dated by TCRdb to 2016 to 2017). Library prep was done by the immunoSEQ multiplex PCR assay. As stored in TCRdb, this immuneACCESS dataset retains in-frame rearrangements with V and J assigned. A fraction of the clones does not appear; measured against another copy, unresolved V genes explain less than half of the discrepancy, and the remainder lacks a known reason. The sample includes 55,000 to 60,000 clones, with just under 95% observed a single time. About 4% of the sample is taken by the ten largest. V gives up 2 bases and J gives up 1 base, and the segment between their germline ends measures 5 bases. Taken from the germline V gene, the CDR1 and CDR2 loops are KGHSH and LQKENI. The CDR3 has 13 amino acids, counting the end cysteine and phenylalanine. Only the CDR3 DNA stays, 39 bases, in frame from base 1.

Remarks on this clone: Its antigen remains unidentified. No much larger clone is present one base from it, and per-base qualities are unavailable. This sample also contains other DNA sequences that code for the same CDR3.

The clonotype originates from a human donor in good health. Some clones in this sample may be carry-over from other donors' samples. Sequences were obtained from PBMCs. The chain links TRBV18 with TRBJ2-5, with no confidently assigned D gene. The nucleotide sequence is given as TGTGCCAGCTCACCAAACAGCCAAGAGACCCAGTACTTC. Translated, this is CASSPNSQETQYF.